These 27 T cell receptor beta chains share one sample of origin, sequenced in a study of CD8 T cells in ankylosing spondylitis. The study's findings and limits: What appeared characteristic of ankylosing spondylitis blood was a TCR beta motif of eight highly homologous variants.

Which antigens these TCRs recognize remains unknown. TCRdb recomputed calls from the 5' RACE reads with MiXCR, one row per CDR3 protein. The sample contains some 840,000 distinct CDR3 sequences, about 10% of which appear only once. The specimen sequenced was blood, either unsorted or a sorted T cell fraction (not recorded which). The receptors here all came from a male donor with ankylosing spondylitis.

The chain links TRBV7-2 to TRBJ2-5, with D uncertain. The CDR3 totals 14 residues. V gave up 5 bases and J gave up 7 bases, with 17 bases separating them. The V gene's germline CDR1 is SGHTA and CDR2 FQGNSA. For the CDR3, the DNA is TGTGCCAGCAGCCCATCCGGCAGTGGGGTGACCCAGTACTTC. Residues: CASSPSGSGVTQYF.

This chain links TRBV21-1 with TRBJ2-5; TRBD2 is taken as the D call from the table, unchecked against the DNA. TRBV21-1 is a pseudogene segment. The CDR3 length is 15 residues. The CDR3 sequence is CASTGGPKLQETQYF. CDR3 nucleotide sequence: TGTGCCAGCACCGGGGGGCCTAAACTCCAAGAGACCCAGTACTTC.

The genes are TRBV6-1 and TRBJ2-3, with D tentatively TRBD1 (5 bases). V was shortened by 7 bases and J by 1 base, with 15 bases between the two germline ends. Per germline, CDR1 MNHNS and CDR2 SASEGT. The CDR3 extends over 15 amino acids. The CDR3: CASKSLGVGTDTQYF. DNA for the CDR3: TGTGCCAGCAAGAGTCTAGGGGTTGGCACAGATACGCAGTATTTT.

The J gene is TRBJ2-3, the V gene TRBV5-1, with 16 bases aligning to TRBD2. Germline V gene lookup returns CDR1 SGHRS and CDR2 YFSETQ. Trimming at V came to 3 bases and at J to 4 bases, leaving 5 bases not matched to a gene. The CDR3 contains 17 residues. The CDR3 DNA sequence: TGCGCCAGCAGCTCGGGACTAGCGGGGGGGAGTCCAGATACGCAGTATTTT. It codes for CASSSGLAGGSPDTQYF.

In this sample, this clonotype turned up a few times. This chain joins TRBV5-1 and TRBJ1-1, with a tentative D call TRBD1 (5 bases). Looked up from germline, CDR1 is SGHRS and CDR2 is YFSETQ. The CDR3 runs to 14 residues. With 5 bases removed from V and 4 bases from J, the gap between germline ends came to 15 bases. CDR3 nucleotide sequence: TGCGCCAGCAGAAGGGACGCGTTTGGCACTGAAGCTTTCTTT. Translated, it gives CASRRDAFGTEAFF.

This clonotype showed up just a few times. The rearrangement links TRBV10-3 to TRBJ1-3, with no clear D. Germline assignment: CDR1 ENHRY and CDR2 SYGVKD. The CDR3 has 18 residues. V was clipped by 0 bases and J by 0 bases, with 15 bases between them. CDR3 region: CAISESNAFFSSGNTIYF. The CDR3 DNA reads as TGTGCCATCAGTGAGTCGAATGCGTTTTTTAGCTCTGGAAACACCATATATTTT.

This clonotype appeared many times. V gene TRBV6-5 combines with J gene TRBJ1-2; 8 nucleotides agree with TRBD1. V dropped 1 base and J dropped 4; count of bases not matched to a gene: 2. CDR1 and CDR2 from the germline V gene are MNHEY and SVGAGI. The CDR3 totals 14 residues. The CDR3: CASSYYTGGYGYTF. In nucleotides, the CDR3 is TGTGCCAGCAGTTACTACACAGGGGGCTATGGCTACACCTTC.

This clonotype showed up just a few times. The CDR3 DNA reads as TGTGCCAGCAGCGGGGCTTGGACTAGCGGGGGAGACAATGAGCAGTTCTTC. Translated, it gives CASSGAWTSGGDNEQFF. The chain recombines TRBV21-1 with TRBJ2-1; TRBD2, the D gene given by the table, was not confirmed from the DNA. TRBV21-1 is listed as a pseudogene. The CDR3 spans 17 residues.

This clonotype has more than one count but fewer than ten. The V and J genes are TRBV6-5 and TRBJ1-5; TRBD1 aligns across 10 bases. This CDR3 comprises 18 residues. The ends lost 6 bases at V and 1 base at J; junction bases unmatched: 12. CDR1 MNHEY and CDR2 SVGAGI come from the germline V gene. CDR3 DNA: TGTGCCAGCAGCCGAAAGGGACAGGGGCAATGGAGCAATCAGCCCCAGCATTTT. Translating gives CASSRKGQGQWSNQPQHF.

This clonotype appeared a few times. This rearrangement joins TRBV18 to TRBJ2-4, with D unresolved. Germline lookup yields CDR1 KGHSH and CDR2 LQKENI. V was clipped by 3 bases and J by 4 bases, with 7 bases between them. This CDR3 comprises 13 residues. CDR3 in DNA: TGTGCCAGCTCACCGCCTAATAAAAACATTCAGTACTTC. Encoded protein: CASSPPNKNIQYF.

This clonotype was recorded many times. The rearrangement uses TRBV6-5 and TRBJ1-1, with D perhaps TRBD1 (5 bases). V dropped 0 bases and J dropped 3 bases, with 14 bases sitting between them. The CDR3 extends over 16 amino acids. Germline CDR1 is MNHEY and CDR2 is SVGAGI. The CDR3 DNA reads TGTGCCAGCAGTTACTCACAGAACCTGGGGGACACTGAAGCTTTCTTT. This codes for CASSYSQNLGDTEAFF.

A remark on this clonotype: Sequence at one end of the junction differs from germline and may be a read error. The chain joins TRBV28 to TRBJ2-5; D remains ambiguous. This CDR3 comprises 11 residues. Per the germline V gene, CDR1 is MDHEN and CDR2 is SYDVKM. DNA of the CDR3: TGTGCCGGCAGTTTAGGGAAGACCCAGTACTTC. Protein product: CAGSLGKTQYF.

The rearrangement joins TRBV7-9 to TRBJ1-4, with 7 nucleotides matching TRBD1. Losses at the gene ends were 0 bases for V and 7 bases for J; bases not matched to a gene: 5. This CDR3 spans 15 amino acids. Germline CDR1 SEHNR, CDR2 FQNEAQ (reference sequence). CDR3 bases: TGTGCCAGCAGCTTAGCGACAGGGAGAGCTGAAAAACTGTTTTTT. It yields the protein CASSLATGRAEKLFF. Based on the CDR3 plus reference TRBV7-9 and TRBJ1-4, the full variable domain is DTGVSQNPRHKITKRGQNVTFRCDPISEHNRLYWYRQTLGQGPEFLTYFQNEAQLEKSRLLSDRFSAERPKGSFSTLEIQRTEQGDSAMYLCASSLATGRAEKLFFGSGTQLSVL.

This clonotype was observed a handful of times. The genes are TRBV7-2 and TRBJ1-5; D gene ambiguous. The length of the CDR3 is 13 residues. In germline, CDR1 is SGHTA, CDR2 FQGNSA. V lost 8 bases and J 2 bases, leaving 10 bases between the germline ends. In nucleotides, the CDR3 is TGTGCCAGCGGGCCGTACGGCAATCAGCCCCAGCATTTT. Translation: CASGPYGNQPQHF.

This clonotype was picked up a small number of times. The CDR3 spells CASSGRREAEAFF. CDR3 nucleotides: TGTGCCAGCAGCGGTAGGAGGGAGGCTGAAGCTTTCTTT. This rearrangement joins TRBV7-2 to TRBJ1-1; no definite D call. The CDR3 runs 13 residues. Trimming removed 5 bases from V and 6 bases from J, with 13 bases in between. Germline values: CDR1 SGHTA, CDR2 FQGNSA.

In its sample, this clonotype was seen many times. An end of the junction differs from the germline gene, which may be a read error. The chain combines TRBV5-1 with TRBJ2-1, with unresolved D. CDR3 length: 13 residues. Germline CDR1 and CDR2: SGHRS and YFSETQ. CDR3 nucleotides: TGTGCCAGCAGCCTAGGAGCCTACAATGAGCAGTTCTTC. The encoded protein is CASSLGAYNEQFF.

The rearrangement uses TRBV19 and TRBJ2-3; D remains ambiguous. CDR1 is LNHDA, CDR2 SQIVND, per germline (reference sequence). The germline V and J ends were trimmed by 3 bases and 1 base, with 8 bases remaining between them. The CDR3 totals 14 residues. CDR3 bases: TGTGCCAGTAGTATCCGGAGAGGCACAGATACGCAGTATTTT. Its protein product is CASSIRRGTDTQYF.

This clonotype came up a few times. The CDR3 protein is CASSFNPLAGGTEQFF. The CDR3, as DNA: TGCGCCAGCAGCTTCAACCCGTTGGCGGGGGGTACTGAGCAGTTCTTC. This chain connects TRBV5-1 to TRBJ2-1; TRBD2 agrees at 8 bases. This CDR3 comprises 16 residues. Germline V gene lookup returns CDR1 SGHRS and CDR2 YFSETQ. The V segment lost 2 bases and the J segment 9 bases; nucleotides outside the gene matches: 13.

The genes are TRBV10-3 and TRBJ1-1; D gene uncertain. The CDR3 is 15 amino acids. CDR1 is ENHRY and CDR2 is SYGVKD in the germline V gene. V was pared by 0 bases and J by 0 bases, with 8 bases between. CDR3 protein: CAISESAVMNTEAFF. CDR3 in DNA: TGTGCCATCAGTGAGTCCGCAGTAATGAACACTGAAGCTTTCTTT.

This clonotype was counted between two and nine times. The rearrangement uses TRBV6-1 and TRBJ1-1; 9 nucleotides agree with TRBD1. The J segment lost 7 bases and the V segment lost 6 bases, leaving 15 bases of the junction unmatched. The germline V gene encodes CDR1 MNHNS and CDR2 SASEGT. The CDR3 totals 16 residues. CDR3 amino acids: CASSQYRGLRMGEAFF. CDR3 nucleotide sequence: TGTGCCAGCAGCCAATACAGGGGGCTTAGGATGGGTGAAGCTTTCTTT.

This clonotype was seen a few times. The chain employs TRBV7-9 and TRBJ2-3, with 8 bases lining up with TRBD2. Germline CDR1 reads SEHNR; CDR2 reads FQNEAQ (reference sequence). V lost 5 bases and J lost 8; bases outside the gene matches: 12. CDR3 size: 15 residues. CDR3 amino acids: CASSLRASGLTTQYF. The CDR3 DNA reads TGTGCCAGCAGCCTGAGGGCTAGCGGGCTTACTACGCAGTATTTT.

As to this clonotype: It may be a read error: a sequence one base away is much more abundant. The chain couples TRBV20-1 to TRBJ2-2; D might be TRBD2 (7 bases). Germline V lookup: CDR1 DFQATT, CDR2 SNEGSKA (reference sequence). The ends were cut back, 0 bases at V and 6 bases at J, with 14 bases in the middle. The CDR3 is 15 residues long. This CDR3 reads CSARDRRGGAGELFF. The CDR3 nucleotides read TGCAGTGCTAGAGATCGCCGCGGGGGCGCCGGGGAGCTGTTTTTT.

About this clonotype itself: The junction departs from germline at one end; a sequencing error may be responsible. V usage is TRBV10-3 and J usage is TRBJ2-7; the D gene is possibly TRBD1 (5 bases). The CDR3 sequence is 15 residues long. Germline V gene data show CDR1 as ENHRY and CDR2 as SYGVKD. The CDR3 reads CAISESTGNSYEQNF. CDR3 coding DNA: TGTGCCATCAGTGAGTCCACAGGCAACTCCTACGAGCAGAACTTC.

V usage is TRBV4-2 and J usage is TRBJ1-5; 9 bases agree with TRBD1. With 4 bases clipped from V and 6 bases from J, the junction kept 10 bases outside the gene matches. The CDR3 runs 16 residues. Looked up from germline, CDR1 is LGHNA and CDR2 is YNFKEQ. The CDR3 DNA sequence: TGTGCCAGCAGCCCAATGACAGGGGGTAGAGGTCAGCCCCAGCATTTT. Its translation is CASSPMTGGRGQPQHF.

The CDR3 sequence: CASSPVGSSYEQYF. As DNA, the CDR3 is TGTGCCAGCAGTCCTGTAGGAAGCTCCTACGAGCAGTACTTC. V gene TRBV28 combines with J gene TRBJ2-7; D uncertain. Trimming took 5 bases from V and 0 from J, leaving 11 bases between them. This CDR3 has 14 amino acids. Germline V gives CDR1 MDHEN, CDR2 SYDVKM.

This rearrangement joins TRBV27 to TRBJ2-3; 13 bases are a match to TRBD2. The CDR3 is made up of 16 amino acids. Germline V gene sequence: CDR1 MNHEY, CDR2 SMNVEV (reference sequence). The V and J ends lost 6 bases and 0 bases, in that order; junction bases with no gene match: 3. CDR3 sequence (DNA): TGTGCCAGCAGGACTAGCGGGAGGTTGAGCACAGATACGCAGTATTTT. As protein: CASRTSGRLSTDTQYF.

This clonotype was picked up a small number of times. The genes are TRBV20-1 and TRBJ2-5, with D possibly being TRBD1 or TRBD2 (5 bases each). CDR1 is DFQATT, CDR2 SNEGSKA, per germline (reference sequence). This CDR3 has 13 amino acids. Trimming took off 6 bases at V and 5 bases at J, with 16 bases between the two ends. CDR3 coding DNA: TGCAGTGCCGGAACAGGTTCGGGGGAGACCCAGTACTTC. Residues: CSAGTGSGETQYF.